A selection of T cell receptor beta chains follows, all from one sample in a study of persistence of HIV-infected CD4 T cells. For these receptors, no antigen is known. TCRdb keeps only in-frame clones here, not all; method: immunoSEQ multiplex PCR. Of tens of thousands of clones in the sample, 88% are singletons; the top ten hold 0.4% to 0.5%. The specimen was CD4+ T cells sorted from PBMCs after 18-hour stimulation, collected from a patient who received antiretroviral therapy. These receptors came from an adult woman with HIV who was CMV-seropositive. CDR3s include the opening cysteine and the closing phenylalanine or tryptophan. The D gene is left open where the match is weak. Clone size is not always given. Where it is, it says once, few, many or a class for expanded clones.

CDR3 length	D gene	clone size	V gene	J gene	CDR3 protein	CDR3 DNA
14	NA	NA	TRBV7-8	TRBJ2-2	CASSPTGNTGELFF	TGTGCCAGCAGCCCAACAGGGAACACCGGGGAGCTGTTTTTT
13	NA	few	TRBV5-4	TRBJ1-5	CASACESNQPQHF	TGTGCCAGCGCATGTGAGTCCAATCAGCCCCAGCATTTT
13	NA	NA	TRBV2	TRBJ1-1	CASRLRQSTEAFF	TGTGCCAGCAGACTCCGACAGTCGACTGAAGCTTTCTTT
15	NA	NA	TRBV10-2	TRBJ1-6	CASSESGDLTSPLHF	TGCGCCAGCAGTGAGTCAGGGGACCTGACTTCACCCCTCCACTTT
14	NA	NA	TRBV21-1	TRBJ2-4	CASSPRQCKNIQYF	TGTGCCAGCAGCCCCCGACAGTGCAAAAACATTCAGTACTTC
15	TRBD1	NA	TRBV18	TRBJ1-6	CASSLLQGRDSPLHF	TGTGCCAGCTCACTCCTACAGGGGAGGGATTCACCCCTCCACTTT
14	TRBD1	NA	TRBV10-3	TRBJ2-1	CAISDRDRDNEQFF	TGTGCCATCAGTGACCGGGACAGAGACAATGAGCAGTTCTTC
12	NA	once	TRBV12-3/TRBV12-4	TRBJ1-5	CASSLPNQPQHF	TGTGCCAGCAGCTTGCCTAATCAGCCCCAGCATTTT
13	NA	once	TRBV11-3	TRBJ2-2	CASSRSVTGELFF	TGTGCCAGCAGCCGCTCAGTAACCGGGGAGCTGTTTTTT
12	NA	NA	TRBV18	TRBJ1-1	CASSPGEGEAFF	TGTGCCAGCTCACCCGGGGAGGGAGAAGCTTTCTTT
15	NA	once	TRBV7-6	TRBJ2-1	CASSVALGGGSEQFF	TGTGCCAGCAGCGTAGCCCTAGGCGGTGGTAGTGAGCAGTTCTTC
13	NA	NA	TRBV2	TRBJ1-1	CASSYTWNTEAFF	TGTGCCAGCAGCTATACTTGGAACACTGAAGCTTTCTTT
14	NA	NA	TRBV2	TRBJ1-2	CASSIAGANYGYTF	TGTGCCAGCAGTATTGCGGGAGCTAACTATGGCTACACCTTC
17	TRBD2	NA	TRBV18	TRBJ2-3	CASSPKGSGGASDTQYF	TGTGCCAGCTCACCAAAGGGCAGCGGGGGGGCCTCAGATACGCAGTATTTT
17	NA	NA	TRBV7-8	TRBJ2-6	CASSLGISPSGANVLTF	TGTGCCAGCAGCTTAGGGATTAGTCCATCTGGGGCCAACGTCCTGACTTTC
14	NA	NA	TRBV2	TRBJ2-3	CATKGPLSADTQYF	TGTGCCACGAAGGGACCTTTGTCTGCAGATACGCAGTATTTT
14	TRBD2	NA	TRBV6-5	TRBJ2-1	CASSYSTSPSEQFF	TGTGCCAGCAGTTACTCGACTAGCCCTTCTGAGCAGTTCTTC
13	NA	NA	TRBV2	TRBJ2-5	CASRGIAEETQYF	TGTGCCAGCAGAGGGATAGCGGAGGAGACCCAGTACTTC
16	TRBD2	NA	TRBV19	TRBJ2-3	CASSIRRGGAADTQYF	TGTGCCAGTAGTATAAGGCGCGGGGGGGCCGCAGATACGCAGTATTTT
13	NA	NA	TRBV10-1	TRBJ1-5	CASSEQGNQPQHF	TGCGCCAGCAGTGAACAGGGTAATCAGCCCCAGCATTTT
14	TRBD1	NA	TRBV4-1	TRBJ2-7	CASSPGDSPYEQYF	TGCGCCAGCAGCCCCGGGGACAGCCCCTACGAGCAGTACTTC
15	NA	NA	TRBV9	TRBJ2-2	CASSVGVLGRGELFF	TGTGCCAGCAGCGTAGGGGTACTGGGGCGCGGGGAGCTGTTTTTT
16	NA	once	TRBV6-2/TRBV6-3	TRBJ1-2	CASSYSSGTLNYGYTF	TGTGCCAGCAGTTACTCTTCCGGGACACTTAACTATGGCTACACCTTC
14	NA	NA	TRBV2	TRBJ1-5	CASNPSNRDQPQHF	TGTGCCAGCAATCCCAGTAACAGGGACCAGCCCCAGCATTTT
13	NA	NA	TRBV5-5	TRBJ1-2	CASSLGGGFGYTF	TGTGCCAGCAGTCTTGGTGGGGGGTTTGGCTACACCTTC
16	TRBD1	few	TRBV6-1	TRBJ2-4	CASSDQGAAAKNIQYF	TGTGCCAGCAGTGATCAGGGGGCGGCTGCCAAAAACATTCAGTACTTC
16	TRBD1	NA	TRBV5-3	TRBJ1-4	CARSTDRGAGNEKLFF	TGTGCCAGAAGCACAGACAGGGGAGCGGGTAATGAAAAACTGTTTTTT
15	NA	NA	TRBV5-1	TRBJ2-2	CASSLGASPTGELFF	TGCGCCAGCAGCTTGGGGGCTAGCCCCACCGGGGAGCTGTTTTTT
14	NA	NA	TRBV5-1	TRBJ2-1	CASSLAAAYNEQFF	TGCGCCAGCAGCTTGGCGGCAGCTTACAATGAGCAGTTCTTC
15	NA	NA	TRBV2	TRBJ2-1	CASSSRASGVNEQFF	TGTGCCAGCAGCTCGCGGGCCTCAGGGGTCAATGAGCAGTTCTTC
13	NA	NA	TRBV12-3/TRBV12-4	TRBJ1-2	CASSLGANYGYTF	TGTGCCAGCAGTTTAGGAGCTAACTATGGCTACACCTTC
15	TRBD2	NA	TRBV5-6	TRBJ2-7	CASSLLAGYSYEQYF	TGTGCCAGCAGCTTGTTAGCGGGGTATAGCTACGAGCAGTACTTC
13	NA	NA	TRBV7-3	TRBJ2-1	CASSLLTGGEQFF	TGTGCCAGCAGCTTGCTCACGGGGGGCGAGCAGTTCTTC
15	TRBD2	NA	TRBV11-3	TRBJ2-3	CASSPGGGSTDTQYF	TGTGCCAGCAGCCCCGGGGGGGGCAGCACAGATACGCAGTATTTT
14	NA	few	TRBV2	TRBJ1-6	CASRAVGERSPLHF	TGTGCCAGCAGGGCTGTGGGCGAGAGATCACCCCTCCACTTT
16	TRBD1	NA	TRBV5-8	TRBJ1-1	CASSYRDRGSNTEAFF	TGTGCCAGCAGCTACCGGGACAGGGGCTCGAACACTGAAGCTTTCTTT
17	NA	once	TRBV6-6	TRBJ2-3	CASSRTVTATSTDTQYF	TGTGCCAGCAGCCGAACCGTGACAGCGACTAGCACAGATACGCAGTATTTT
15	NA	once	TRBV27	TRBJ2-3	CASRAKGRTTDTQYF	TGTGCCAGCAGAGCAAAGGGGCGGACCACAGATACGCAGTATTTT
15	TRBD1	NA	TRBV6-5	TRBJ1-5	CASSSSGGRNQPQHF	TGTGCCAGCAGCTCATCAGGGGGCAGGAATCAGCCCCAGCATTTT
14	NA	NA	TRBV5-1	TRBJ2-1	CASSLETGRNEQFF	TGCGCCAGCAGCTTGGAGACAGGGAGGAATGAGCAGTTCTTC
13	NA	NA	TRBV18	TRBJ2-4	CATSPGKENIQYF	TGTGCCACCTCACCAGGGAAGGAAAACATTCAGTACTTC
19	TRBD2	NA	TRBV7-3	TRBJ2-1	CASSTPGASGGRAYNEQFF	TGTGCCAGCAGCACCCCCGGGGCTAGCGGGGGGCGAGCCTACAATGAGCAGTTCTTC
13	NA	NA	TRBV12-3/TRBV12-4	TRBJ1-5	CASSLGPRQPQHF	TGTGCCAGCAGTTTAGGGCCGAGGCAGCCCCAGCATTTT
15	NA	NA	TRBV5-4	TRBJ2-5	CASSSVVQRQETQYF	TGTGCCAGCAGCTCCGTGGTACAGCGCCAAGAGACCCAGTACTTC
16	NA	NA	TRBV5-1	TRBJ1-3	CASSLGQESSGNTIYF	TGCGCCAGCAGCTTGGGACAGGAGAGCTCTGGAAACACCATATATTTT
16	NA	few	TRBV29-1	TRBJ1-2	CSVRGRGGLSNYGYTF	TGCAGCGTTCGAGGGCGGGGAGGGCTTTCTAACTATGGCTACACCTTC
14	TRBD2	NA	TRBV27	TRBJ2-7	CASSTLAGGSEQYF	TGTGCCAGCAGTACCCTAGCGGGGGGGTCTGAGCAGTACTTC
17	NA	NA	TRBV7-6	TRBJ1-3	CASSETSPNPPGNTIYF	TGTGCCAGCAGCGAGACATCACCGAACCCTCCTGGAAACACCATATATTTT
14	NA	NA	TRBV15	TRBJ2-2	CAIAEVENTGELFF	TGTGCCATCGCTGAGGTAGAGAACACCGGGGAGCTGTTTTTT
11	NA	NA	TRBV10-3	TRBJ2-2	CAIRGEGELFF	TGTGCCATCAGAGGGGAAGGGGAGCTGTTTTTT